Following are 3 T cell receptor beta chains from one sample sequenced in a study of early T cells in non-severe SARS-CoV-2 infection. TCRdb reprocessed the 5' RACE reads with MiXCR, giving one entry per CDR3 protein. The data hold roughly 24,000 distinct CDR3 sequences, with approximately 4.5% observed a single time. The sequencing sample was made of whole blood. All receptors derive from an adult who was a healthcare worker with PCR-confirmed SARS-CoV-2 infection or an uninfected control (not recorded which).

This clonotype appeared many times. The chain has TRBV7-2 and TRBJ1-4, with D hard to call. There are 13 residues in the CDR3. V lost 5 bases to trimming and J lost 5 bases, with 9 bases between them. CDR1 and CDR2 from the germline V gene are SGHTA and FQGNSA. The CDR3 here is CASSIGPNEKLFF. The CDR3 region has the DNA TGTGCCAGCAGCATTGGGCCCAATGAAAAACTGTTTTTT.

The V gene is TRBV24-1, the J gene TRBJ2-7; tentatively, D is TRBD1 or TRBD2 (6 bases each). This CDR3 is 14 amino acids long. CDR1 and CDR2 from the germline V gene are KGHDR and SFDVKD. Trimming took 2 bases from V and 6 from J, leaving 13 bases between them. CDR3 region: CATSDSGGGPEQYF. CDR3 bases: TGTGCCACCAGTGATTCCGGTGGGGGGCCCGAGCAGTACTTC.

The V call is TRBV5-1, the J call TRBJ1-1; D is unclear. This CDR3 is built from 16 residues. Germline CDR1 reads SGHRS; CDR2 reads YFSETQ. The ends were cut back, 3 bases at V and 6 bases at J, with 21 bases in the middle. CDR3 sequence reads: CASSSSNARAASEAFF. The CDR3 DNA reads TGCGCCAGCAGCTCCTCGAACGCTAGAGCGGCCTCTGAAGCTTTCTTT.